A single sample gave rise to the 21 T cell receptor beta chains below, sequenced in a study of T cells in Graves' hyperthyroidism and ophthalmopathy. TCR beta CDR3 regions were amplified from RNA transcripts. With the HTBI primer set, the TCR CDR3 went through a first round of RT-PCR. TCRdb itself ran the multiplex PCR reads through MiXCR, one entry per CDR3 protein. The sample includes 700,000 to 850,000 distinct CDR3 sequences, 30% to 40% of them seen just once. The sample taken for sequencing was blood. Source of these receptors: a woman aged 40 to 55 with Graves' hyperthyroidism.

This clonotype was counted many times. This chain joins TRBV6-5 and TRBJ2-5; D may be TRBD2 (5 bases). The V and J ends lost 8 bases and 4 bases respectively, with 14 bases between them. CDR3 length: 13 residues. Germline CDR1 reads MNHEY; CDR2 reads SVGAGI. The CDR3 sequence: CASRAEGRETQYF. CDR3 nucleotides: TGTGCCAGCCGAGCGGAAGGACGAGAGACCCAGTACTTC.

This clonotype was found once. V and J are TRBV6-2 or TRBV6-3 and TRBJ2-5; possibly TRBD1 for D (5 bases). The CDR3 contains 16 residues. The germline V gene encodes CDR1 MNHEY and CDR2 SVGEGT. Deletions cut 6 bases from V and 2 bases from J, with 19 bases between. The CDR3 protein is CASSHIRNRKQETQYF. Written as DNA, the CDR3 is TGTGCCAGCAGCCACATCCGTAACAGGAAACAAGAGACCCAGTACTTC.

Comments on this clonotype: A much larger clone differs by one base, so this may be a read error. This chain joins TRBV10-3 and TRBJ1-1, with TRBD1 as a possible D gene (6 bases). Germline values: CDR1 ENHRY, CDR2 SYGVKD. The ends were cut back, 5 bases at V and 2 bases at J, with 12 bases in the middle. This CDR3 spans 14 amino acids. This CDR3 is CAISLWTVNTEAFF. The CDR3 region has the DNA TGTGCCATCAGTTTATGGACAGTCAACACTGAAGCTTTCTTT.

This clonotype was seen at least ten times. The J gene is TRBJ1-3, the V gene TRBV7-9, with D unresolved. The CDR3 is 14 residues long. CDR1 is SEHNR and CDR2 is FQNEAQ in the germline V gene (reference sequence). V lost 4 bases and J lost 0, with 7 bases in between. The CDR3 reads CASSSPTSGNTIYF. CDR3 nucleotides: TGTGCCAGCAGCTCTCCGACCTCTGGAAACACCATATATTTT.

This sequence joins TRBV10-3 and TRBJ1-4, with TRBD1 matching over 7 bases. V trimming: 7 bases; J trimming: 3 bases; junction bases outside the gene matches: 2. The CDR3 consists of 13 residues. Germline CDR1 reads ENHRY; CDR2 reads SYGVKD. Here the CDR3 reads CAIMGTANEKLFF. CDR3 nucleotide sequence: TGTGCCATCATGGGGACAGCTAATGAAAAACTGTTTTTT.

The V call is TRBV27, the J call TRBJ1-2; D gene uncertain. The CDR3 loop spans 14 amino acids. V shed 0 bases and J shed 4 bases, with 9 bases lying between them. Germline-derived CDR1 and CDR2 are MNHEY and SMNVEV (reference sequence). CDR3 region: CASSLSWGLYGYTF. CDR3 bases: TGTGCCAGCAGTTTATCGTGGGGTCTCTATGGCTACACCTTC.

There are many counts of this clonotype. The chain joins TRBV9 to TRBJ1-2, with TRBD1 as a possible D gene (6 bases). The CDR3 consists of 16 residues. CDR1 and CDR2 from the germline V gene are SGDLS and YYNGEE. V was shortened by 2 bases and J by 5 bases, with 19 bases between the two germline ends. CDR3 nucleotides: TGTGCCAGCAGCGTTGACTCGACAGGAGGCGTGTATGGCTACACCTTC. Its protein product is CASSVDSTGGVYGYTF.

The sample holds many counts of this clonotype. The V gene is TRBV10-3, the J gene TRBJ1-6; 7 bases are a match to TRBD1. Germline CDR1 and CDR2: ENHRY and SYGVKD. The V gene end was trimmed by 6 bases and the J gene end by 4 bases; junction bases not matched to a gene: 6. The CDR3 loop spans 15 amino acids. CDR3: CAIREGQDYNSPLHF. The CDR3 DNA follows: TGTGCCATCAGGGAAGGACAGGATTATAATTCACCCCTCCACTTT.

The chain combines TRBV7-2 with TRBJ2-2; weak D call: TRBD2 (5 bases). V shed 8 bases and J shed 4 bases, with 17 bases lying between them. The CDR3 is 15 residues long. Germline-derived CDR1 and CDR2 are SGHTA and FQGNSA. CDR3 residues: CASFPPGGFTGELFF. The CDR3, as DNA: TGTGCCAGCTTCCCACCCGGCGGGTTCACCGGGGAGCTGTTTTTT.

In the case of this clonotype: This may come from a read error, since a much larger clone is one base off. The chain has TRBV19 and TRBJ1-5; possible D gene TRBD1, 5 bases. The germline V gene has CDR1 LNHDA and CDR2 SQIVND (reference sequence). With 6 bases removed from V and 6 bases from J, the gap between germline ends came to 15 bases. The CDR3 has 14 residues. Here the CDR3 reads CASSGGCFTQPQHF. The CDR3 DNA follows: TGTGCCAGTAGCGGGGGATGCTTCACTCAGCCCCAGCATTTT.

This chain uses TRBV6-5 with TRBJ1-3; D remains unclear. V shed 0 bases and J shed 3 bases, with 15 bases lying between them. The CDR3 is 17 residues long. Germline CDR1 reads MNHEY; CDR2 reads SVGAGI. The chain's CDR3 is CASSYSSGESYGNTIYF. In DNA, the CDR3 is TGTGCCAGCAGTTACTCGTCAGGCGAATCTTATGGAAACACCATATATTTT.

This clonotype was picked up many times. The chain employs TRBV20-1 and TRBJ2-7; D unresolved. V was shortened by 1 base and J by 3 bases, with 7 bases between the two germline ends. The CDR3 extends over 12 amino acids. The germline V gene has CDR1 DFQATT and CDR2 SNEGSKA (reference sequence). CDR3 DNA sequence: TGCAGTGCTAGAGGTCCAAACTACGAGCAGTACTTC. Its translation: CSARGPNYEQYF.

This clonotype occurred a few times. J is TRBJ2-5 and V is TRBV5-6; 7 bases are shared with TRBD1. The germline CDR1 and CDR2 sequences are SGHDT and YYEEEE. V shed 3 bases, J shed 5 bases, and the junction held 7 bases outside the gene matches. CDR3 length: 14 residues. The CDR3 protein is CASSYLTGRETQYF. CDR3 DNA: TGTGCCAGCAGCTACTTGACAGGGCGGGAGACCCAGTACTTC.

The sample holds a few counts of this clonotype. The CDR3 DNA reads TGCGCCAGCAGCCAGCCGGGGGGAGAGACCCAGTACTTC. Residues: CASSQPGGETQYF. The rearrangement links TRBV4-1 to TRBJ2-5, with TRBD2 matching over 7 bases. With V trimmed by 3 bases and J by 4 bases, 2 bases remained unmatched. The CDR3 is 13 residues long. From germline, CDR1 is MGHRA and CDR2 YSYEKL.

The J gene is TRBJ2-7, the V gene TRBV9, with TRBD1 identical over 7 bases. The junction had 8 bases not matched to a gene; V was cut back by 4 bases and J by 1 base. Germline V lookup: CDR1 SGDLS, CDR2 YYNGEE. The CDR3 is 15 amino acids. The CDR3: CASSIGGTGSYEQYF. CDR3 DNA: TGTGCCAGCAGCATAGGGGGCACAGGATCCTACGAGCAGTACTTC.

The chain recombines TRBV6-5 with TRBJ1-6; the D gene is possibly TRBD1 (5 bases). Trimming left V 2 bases short and J 11 bases short, with 7 bases between. There are 12 residues in the CDR3. The V gene's germline CDR1 is MNHEY and CDR2 SVGAGI. The CDR3 DNA sequence: TGTGCCAGCAGTTACCGGGGGACACCCCTCCACTTT. This sequence encodes CASSYRGTPLHF.

This clonotype was seen repeatedly, ten times or more. The V gene is TRBV19, the J gene TRBJ1-2; D possibly corresponds to TRBD1 (5 bases). V was pared by 6 bases and J by 6 bases, with 17 bases between. Germline values: CDR1 LNHDA, CDR2 SQIVND (reference sequence). This CDR3 is built from 14 residues. For the CDR3, the DNA is TGTGCCAGTAGCGAACCGGGGCTTGGCGATGGCTACACCTTC. Its translation is CASSEPGLGDGYTF.

The rearrangement joins TRBV12-3 or TRBV12-4 to TRBJ1-5, with 11 bases identical to TRBD1. With V trimmed by 3 bases and J by 5 bases, 9 bases remained unmatched. The CDR3 has 17 amino acids. Written as DNA, the CDR3 is TGTGCCAGCAGTTTTCCCCTGGGACAGGGGGTAGATCAGCCCCAGCATTTT. Amino acid sequence: CASSFPLGQGVDQPQHF.

This chain links TRBV6-4 with TRBJ1-5; D call uncertain. This CDR3 is 15 amino acids long. V lost 4 bases to trimming and J lost 0 bases, with 10 bases between them. CDR1 and CDR2 (germline): MRHNA, SNTAGT. CDR3 in DNA: TGTGCCAGCAGTGCTACGAGGATTAGCAATCAGCCCCAGCATTTT. This encodes CASSATRISNQPQHF.

As concerns this clonotype: Possible read error: a much larger clone is one base away. V is TRBV5-1 and J is TRBJ2-7; unclear D gene. The V end was cut by 0 bases, the J end by 2 bases, with 6 bases between. Germline values: CDR1 SGHRS, CDR2 YFSETQ. The CDR3 length is 13 residues. The CDR3 bases are TGCGCCAGCAGCTTGGTGGTCCCCTACGAGCAGTACTTC. Its translation is CASSLVVPYEQYF.

As to this clonotype: This may come from a read error, since a much larger clone is one base off. Here the CDR3 DNA reads TGTACCAGTAGAGGAGGCAATTCACCCCTCCACTTT. Amino acids: CTSRGGNSPLHF. This chain links TRBV19 with TRBJ1-6; D unclear. The V gene's germline CDR1 is LNHDA and CDR2 SQIVND (reference sequence). This CDR3 region has 12 residues.